The rows below give T cell receptor beta chains drawn from one sample of a study of blood T cell repertoires in COVID-19. Clones were sequenced by immunoSEQ multiplex PCR, and TCRdb holds only the in-frame ones, with some missing. The data hold tens of thousands of clones, with 80% to 90% observed a single time. The sequencing input was peripheral blood. These TCRs come from a man older than 75 with acute or convalescent COVID-19. The CDR3 runs from the conserved cysteine through the conserved F or W. A D gene is named only where the DNA matches it firmly. Not every row has a clone size; where given, it reads once, few, many or a size class.

TRBD2,-,TRBV6-5,TRBJ2-3,15,TGTGCCACGTCGACTAGCGGGGGGGCAACAGATACGCAGTATTTT,CATSTSGGATDTQYF
-,-,TRBV12-3/TRBV12-4,TRBJ1-2,13,TGTGCCAGCAGTTTCCCCGAGTACTATGGCTACACCTTC,CASSFPEYYGYTF
TRBD2,-,TRBV3-1/TRBV3-2,TRBJ2-1,15,TGTGCCAGCAGCCCTGGGACTAGCAACTACAATGAGCAGTTCTTC,CASSPGTSNYNEQFF
-,-,TRBV6-1,TRBJ2-7,15,TGTGCCAGCAGTGAAGCCGGTGCATCCCCGGACGAGCAGTACTTC,CASSEAGASPDEQYF
TRBD2,-,TRBV19,TRBJ2-1,15,TGTGCCAGTAGTGTAAGCGGGAGGGCCTACAATGAGCAGTTCTTC,CASSVSGRAYNEQFF
-,-,TRBV6-2/TRBV6-3,TRBJ2-1,15,TGTGCCAGCAGTACCCGGGACTCCCATCTCAATGAGCAGTTCTTC,CASSTRDSHLNEQFF
-,-,TRBV6-5,TRBJ2-7,10,TGTGCCAGCAGGCAAGCCGAGCAGTACTTC,CASRQAEQYF
TRBD2,-,TRBV5-1,TRBJ2-1,15,TGCGCCAGCAGCGGGCTAGCGGGACCCTACAATGAGCAGTTCTTC,CASSGLAGPYNEQFF
-,-,TRBV11-3,TRBJ1-1,13,TGTGCCAGCAGCTTAGTTGCGGGGACTGAAGCTTTCTTT,CASSLVAGTEAFF
-,-,TRBV18,TRBJ2-5,13,TGTGCCAGCTCTATTAGCCTAGGAGAGACCCAGTACTTC,CASSISLGETQYF
TRBD1,-,TRBV9,TRBJ2-1,16,TGTGCCAGCAGCGTAGCTACTAGGACAGGGGGAGATCAGCAGTTCTTC,CASSVATRTGGDQQFF
TRBD1,once,TRBV19,TRBJ1-1,16,TGTGCCAGTACCCACCTAGGGGGCGCGGGGAACACTGAAGCTTTCTTT,CASTHLGGAGNTEAFF
-,once,TRBV7-9,TRBJ2-3,14,TGTGCCAGCAGCGTAGGGAGTAAAAGAGATACGCAGTATTTT,CASSVGSKRDTQYF
-,-,TRBV5-1,TRBJ1-2,17,TGCGCCAGCAGCTTGGCGGGTTGGGGCCTAGATACCTATGGCTACACCTTC,CASSLAGWGLDTYGYTF
TRBD1,-,TRBV7-2,TRBJ1-4,14,TGTGCCAGCAGCCTGACAGGGACTAATGAAAAACTGTTTTTT,CASSLTGTNEKLFF
-,-,TRBV19,TRBJ1-2,11,TGTGCCAGTAGTATGGGGGGAGGCTACACCTTC,CASSMGGGYTF
-,-,TRBV18,TRBJ2-2,16,TGTGCCAGCTCACCACCGGCTCGTGCAAACACCGGGGAGCTGTTTTTT,CASSPPARANTGELFF
-,-,TRBV18,TRBJ2-2,14,TGTGCCAGCTCACCAAATAGGAACACCGGGGAGCTGTTTTTT,CASSPNRNTGELFF
TRBD1,-,TRBV7-3,TRBJ2-2,15,TGTGCCAGCAGCCGCGGACAGGGTTCAGTGAGGGAGCTGTTTTTT,CASSRGQGSVRELFF
TRBD1,-,TRBV28,TRBJ2-2,13,TGTGCCAGCAGGCGGACAGGGGGCGGGGAGCTGTTTTTT,CASRRTGGGELFF
-,-,TRBV10-3,TRBJ1-2,14,TGTGCCATCAGTGAGTCGGTGGGAGACTATGGCTACACCTTC,CAISESVGDYGYTF
-,-,TRBV12-3/TRBV12-4,TRBJ2-7,13,TGTGCCAGCAGTTTACGACAAGCCTACGAGCAGTACTTC,CASSLRQAYEQYF
-,-,TRBV6-5,TRBJ2-2,14,TGTGCCAGCAGGTGGTCAGGCGACACCGGGGAGCTGTTTTTT,CASRWSGDTGELFF
TRBD1,once,TRBV29-1,TRBJ2-3,12,TGCAGCGCAACAGGGGGAACAGATACGCAGTATTTT,CSATGGTDTQYF
TRBD1,-,TRBV15,TRBJ2-1,16,TGTGCCACCAGCAGAGATCAAGAGACAGGGAATCGCGAGCAGTTCTTC,CATSRDQETGNREQFF
TRBD1,-,TRBV5-1,TRBJ2-2,16,TGCGCCAGCAGCGGACCGGGACAGGGAAACACCGGGGAGCTGTTTTTT,CASSGPGQGNTGELFF
-,-,TRBV6-4,TRBJ2-1,15,TGTGCCAGCAGTGGGAGACTTGCCGCTTCCAATGAGCAGTTCTTC,CASSGRLAASNEQFF
-,-,TRBV7-9,TRBJ1-3,15,TGTGCCAGCAGCGACACAGGGCTCTTTGGAAACACCATATATTTT,CASSDTGLFGNTIYF
-,-,TRBV14,TRBJ1-1,14,TGTGCCACCGCAGCGAATGGGGGGTACACTGAAGCTTTCTTT,CATAANGGYTEAFF
TRBD1,once,TRBV7-3,TRBJ1-6,14,TGTGCCAGCAGCGGCACAGGGGGAAATTCACCCCTCCACTTT,CASSGTGGNSPLHF
-,-,TRBV7-6,TRBJ2-3,15,TGTGCCAGCAGCTTAGGGCCTCCGAGCACAGATACGCAGTATTTT,CASSLGPPSTDTQYF
-,-,TRBV3-1/TRBV3-2,TRBJ1-6,12,TGTGCCAGCAGCCAAGACGCCGGGGGCCTCCACTTT,CASSQDAGGLHF
-,-,TRBV15,TRBJ2-5,14,TGTGCCACCAGCAGAGCTTACAACCAAGAGACCCAGTACTTC,CATSRAYNQETQYF
TRBD1,-,TRBV5-4,TRBJ2-7,14,TGTGCCAGCAGCCGTGGACAGGGTGTCTACGAGCAGTACTTC,CASSRGQGVYEQYF
-,once,TRBV5-1,TRBJ1-4,14,TGCGCCAGCAGCTTGTCGACTACCGGGGAAAAACTGTTTTTT,CASSLSTTGEKLFF
TRBD2,once,TRBV29-1,TRBJ2-1,19,TGCAGCCCTAAGGTGGCTAGCGGGAGGGCCTTAATCCGGTACAATGAGCAGTTCTTC,CSPKVASGRALIRYNEQFF
-,-,TRBV9,TRBJ2-2,15,TGTGCCAGCAGCGTGCTACAGGGTTCCCCCGGGGAGCTGTTTTTT,CASSVLQGSPGELFF
-,-,TRBV25-1,TRBJ1-2,13,TGTGCCAGCAGTACGCAGGGGATCTATGGCTACACCTTC,CASSTQGIYGYTF
TRBD2,-,TRBV6-5,TRBJ2-5,16,TGTGCCAGCAGTTCTACCGGGACTAGCGGCCAAGAGACCCAGTACTTC,CASSSTGTSGQETQYF
TRBD1,-,TRBV7-9,TRBJ2-7,18,TGTGCCAGCAGCTTAGTCCCCGGACAGGGGTCCCTTAGGGGCGAGCAGTACTTC,CASSLVPGQGSLRGEQYF
-,few,TRBV3-1/TRBV3-2,TRBJ1-5,15,TGTGCCAGCAGCCAGGGGCCGACTAGCAATCAGCCCCAGCATTTT,CASSQGPTSNQPQHF
TRBD1,-,TRBV29-1,TRBJ1-4,12,TGCAGCGGTGGACAGGGAGATGAAAAACTGTTTTTT,CSGGQGDEKLFF
-,-,TRBV4-3,TRBJ1-6,16,TGCGCCAGCAGCCAATCCGGACAGTCAACGGATTCACCCCTCCACTTT,CASSQSGQSTDSPLHF
TRBD1,-,TRBV7-9,TRBJ1-1,18,TGTGCCAGCAGCCATGGGACAGGACCGCGCCCCCCGACCACTGAAGCTTTCTTT,CASSHGTGPRPPTTEAFF
-,-,TRBV6-5,TRBJ2-3,13,TGTGCCAGCAGCCTGGAGTGGGCAGATACGCAGTATTTT,CASSLEWADTQYF
-,-,TRBV7-2,TRBJ2-1,16,TGTGCCAGCAGCTTAACTGCTGGACAGAGCTACAATGAGCAGTTCTTC,CASSLTAGQSYNEQFF
TRBD1,-,TRBV18,TRBJ2-1,19,TGTGCCAGCTCACGACAATTTCAAGGACAGGGAAATTTGGACAATGAGCAGTTCTTC,CASSRQFQGQGNLDNEQFF
-,-,TRBV29-1,TRBJ1-5,13,TGCAGCGTCGCTAAGGGGGTTTTGGAGCCCCAGCATTTT,CSVAKGVLEPQHF
-,-,TRBV7-6,TRBJ1-2,14,TGTGCCAGCAGCTTAGGTACCCAGAACTATGGCTACACCTTC,CASSLGTQNYGYTF
TRBD1,-,TRBV18,TRBJ2-4,16,TGTGCCAGCTCACGAACAGGGGGCGAAGCCAAAAACATTCAGTACTTC,CASSRTGGEAKNIQYF
-,-,TRBV12-3/TRBV12-4,TRBJ1-2,12,TGTGCCAGCAGGGATGGAGGGAATGGCTACACCTTC,CASRDGGNGYTF
-,-,TRBV7-9,TRBJ2-2,14,TGTGCCAGCAGCCCGGGACAAGCTACCGGGGAGCTGTTTTTT,CASSPGQATGELFF
-,-,TRBV4-3,TRBJ1-1,16,TGCGCCAGCAGCCAAGGTGAAGATGAGGCCAACACTGAAGCTTTCTTT,CASSQGEDEANTEAFF
-,-,TRBV5-5,TRBJ1-6,16,TGTGCCAGCAGCTTGTGGGGGCAGGGTATCGGTTCACCCCTCCACTTT,CASSLWGQGIGSPLHF
-,-,TRBV5-1,TRBJ1-1,15,TGCGCCAGCAGCGAAGGCAGTGGAAGCGGGACTGAAGCTTTCTTT,CASSEGSGSGTEAFF
TRBD1,once,TRBV5-1,TRBJ1-4,16,TGCGCCAGCAGCTTGTCGGGGGACAGGGAAAATGAAAAACTGTTTTTT,CASSLSGDRENEKLFF
-,-,TRBV30,TRBJ2-2,13,TGTGCCTGGAGGGCCACCAGCGCCGGGGAGCTGTTTTTT,CAWRATSAGELFF
TRBD2,-,TRBV3-1/TRBV3-2,TRBJ2-7,15,TGTGCCAGCAGCCGAGGGACTAGCGGGGTCTACGAGCAGTACTTC,CASSRGTSGVYEQYF
TRBD1,-,TRBV6-5,TRBJ2-1,16,TGTGCCAGCAGTTCTCTAGGGACAGGGGGCTACAATGAGCAGTTCTTC,CASSSLGTGGYNEQFF
-,-,TRBV12-5,TRBJ2-1,13,TGTGCTAGTGGTTTGTACAGTTACAATGAGCAGTTCTTC,CASGLYSYNEQFF